This T cell receptor (beta chain) is drawn from a study of monozygotic twins with inflammatory bowel disease (dated by TCRdb to 2018 to 2020). As for the study more broadly: A total of roughly 28 monozygotic twin pairs were included in the full study, comprising nine German pairs (four IBD-concordant, five IBD-discordant) and 19 IBD-discordant Danish pairs. Within discordant pairs, disease-associated traits were sought mainly by comparing IBD patients with their genetically identical healthy co-twins. Each individual had, on average, about 151 000 unique TCRalpha sequences and 181 000 unique TCRbeta sequences available for analysis.

On the study overall, not on this receptor specifically: No single strong signal or clonotype linked to IBD turned up in the results, so the idea that one exists was not supported. Concordant and discordant twins showed no difference in repertoire similarity, possibly because of limited statistical power. Measured by the inverse Simpson index, TCRbeta repertoire diversity was lower in IBD patients than in their healthy co-twins. Distinction between different T cell subtypes could not be achieved in the analysis. IBD patients shared fewer clonotypes with other individuals than healthy twins did, most markedly in patients showing signs of disease activity. Because patients received different immunosuppressive treatments, the repertoires may have picked up extra background noise and variability between individuals.

Of note for this clonotype: Its antigen target is currently unknown.

From each donor, an approximately 2.4 ml peripheral blood sample was drawn into PAXgene tubes and stored at -80 degrees C. Without T cell sorting, total RNA was isolated from whole blood using the PAXgene blood miRNA kit on an automated QIAcube. Deep TCRalpha and TCRbeta repertoire profiling with unique molecular barcoding was performed on peripheral blood of monozygotic twin pairs concordant or discordant for inflammatory bowel disease. Smoking habits were recorded for all twin pairs, and each individual was classified as a current, former or never smoker. Library construction relied on 5' RACE. Each TCR library was prepared from around 3,400 ng of total RNA. For each sample, cDNA synthesis with SMARTScribe reverse transcriptase was split into eight separate reactions. During cDNA synthesis, template switching was used to introduce unique molecular identifiers that contained a 6-nucleotide sample barcode. Two nested PCRs of roughly 16 and 10 cycles amplified the TCRalpha and TCRbeta cDNA, and bead purification followed each PCR. Before amplification, the cDNA was treated with uracil DNA-glycosylase and purified using the QIAquick PCR purification kit. The second PCR was the step at which Illumina TruSeq-compatible adapters and sample-specific barcodes were added. Library quality and concentration were checked on TapeStation and Qubit, and libraries were pooled at 4.5 to 5.5 ng each. Sequencing of pooled libraries was carried out on an Illumina HiSeq2500 single-index Rapid Run using 2 x 100 bp reads and custom sequencing primers. In the authors' own workflow: PCR and sequencing errors were corrected by UMI-based consensus assembly using MiGEC version 1.2.6. V(D)J alignment, clonotype assembly and CDR3 extraction were performed with MiXCR version 2.1.1. To normalise gene usage, clonotype sharing and MAIT/NKT TCR abundance, the analysis used the top 1000, 10 000 and 20 000 clonotypes per sample. Diversity was computed as the inverse Simpson index with the vegan R package after downsampling to 27 000 UMIs. Paired Mann-Whitney U tests on discordant twin pairs were used, with Benjamini-Hochberg multiple-testing correction. Reads reprocessed by TCRdb are summarized as one entry per CDR3 protein sequence, and DNA is absent. TCRdb assigned the V and J calls; the authors' analysis was not used. The sample table includes approximately 160,000 distinct CDR3 sequences. The ten largest make up less than 7.5% of the sample.

According to the germline V gene (reference sequence), CDR1 reads SEHNR and CDR2 reads FQNEAQ. The CDR3 spans 11 residues, from the cysteine through the phenylalanine. There is no recorded DNA. Specimen: blood. This clonotype was obtained from a human donor with ulcerative colitis or Crohn's disease, or a healthy co-twin of an affected twin (not recorded which). This chain joins TRBV7-9 to TRBJ2-1. The CDR3 reads as follows: CASSQVNEQFF.